These T cell receptor beta chains were read from a single sample in a study of B cell selection in AIRE deficiency. The data were produced by immunoSEQ multiplex PCR, yet TCRdb's version contains in-frame clones alone and is incomplete. The table shows some 24,000 clones, with just under 97% occurring only once. The specimen sequenced was conventional CD4+ T cells sorted from PBMCs. These receptors originate from a human donor with AIRE deficiency. CDR3s include the opening cysteine and the closing phenylalanine or tryptophan. D genes are given only for firm matches. Size is omitted from some rows. Given values are once, few, many or a class for expanded clones.

V gene,D gene,J gene,clone size,CDR3 protein,CDR3 DNA
TRBV7-9,.,TRBJ1-1,.,CASSLQVNTEAFF,TGTGCCAGCAGCTTACAGGTGAACACTGAAGCTTTCTTT
TRBV28,.,TRBJ1-5,.,CASSFSESNQPQHF,TGTGCCAGCAGTTTCAGTGAGAGCAATCAGCCCCAGCATTTT
TRBV18,.,TRBJ2-3,.,CASSPQGVASPDTQYF,TGTGCCAGCTCACCACAGGGGGTCGCTTCCCCAGATACGCAGTATTTT
TRBV19,TRBD2,TRBJ2-1,.,CASSIVSSGGVYNEQFF,TGTGCCAGTAGTATAGTTAGTAGCGGGGGAGTCTACAATGAGCAGTTCTTC
TRBV7-2,.,TRBJ2-2,.,CASSFPGSTGLTGELFF,TGTGCCAGCAGCTTTCCCGGGTCGACGGGGCTTACCGGGGAGCTGTTTTTT
TRBV28,.,TRBJ1-5,.,CASSYISDNQPQHF,TGTGCCAGCAGCTATATTTCGGACAATCAGCCCCAGCATTTT
TRBV19,TRBD1,TRBJ1-5,.,CASSRTTGQGGNQPQHF,TGTGCCAGTAGTCGAACGACAGGACAGGGGGGCAATCAGCCCCAGCATTTT
TRBV10-1,TRBD2,TRBJ2-7,once,CASRSGRGCYEQYF,TGCGCCAGCCGTAGCGGGAGGGGTTGCTACGAGCAGTACTTC
TRBV28,TRBD2,TRBJ2-1,.,CASRKGPGTSGINEQFF,TGTGCCAGCAGAAAGGGCCCCGGGACTAGCGGAATCAATGAGCAGTTCTTC
TRBV6-5,TRBD1,TRBJ2-1,.,CASRDRGGFDEQFF,TGTGCCAGTAGAGACAGGGGAGGTTTTGATGAGCAGTTCTTC
TRBV7-2,.,TRBJ1-5,.,CASSSQGYGNQPQHF,TGTGCCAGCAGCTCGCAGGGGTATGGCAATCAGCCCCAGCATTTT
TRBV6-6,.,TRBJ2-7,.,CASSYLQGSSYEQYF,TGTGCCAGCAGTTACCTCCAGGGGAGCTCCTACGAGCAGTACTTC
TRBV27,TRBD1,TRBJ1-4,few,CASRRTGGNEKLFF,TGTGCCAGCAGACGGACAGGGGGCAATGAAAAACTGTTTTTT
TRBV19,TRBD1,TRBJ2-7,.,CASSPHGQGSEQYF,TGTGCCAGTAGTCCTCACGGACAGGGGTCCGAGCAGTACTTC
TRBV12-5,TRBD1,TRBJ1-5,.,CASGAGGRNQPQHF,TGTGCTAGTGGTGCAGGGGGGAGGAATCAGCCCCAGCATTTT
TRBV5-1,TRBD1,TRBJ2-3,.,CASSPANRGYRDTQYF,TGCGCCAGCAGCCCCGCCAACAGGGGGTATAGAGATACGCAGTATTTT
TRBV28,.,TRBJ2-1,.,CASRDGKQFF,TGTGCCAGCAGGGATGGGAAGCAGTTCTTC
TRBV18,TRBD2,TRBJ2-5,once,CASSTYGLGEEKTQYF,TGTGCCAGCTCAACGTACGGACTAGGGGAAGAGAAAACCCAGTACTTC
TRBV12-5,TRBD1,TRBJ2-5,.,CASGSGQGGQETQYF,TGTGCTAGTGGTTCGGGACAGGGGGGACAAGAGACCCAGTACTTC
TRBV28,.,TRBJ2-1,.,CASTPWGAPGEQFF,TGTGCCAGCACCCCCTGGGGGGCTCCCGGTGAGCAGTTCTTC
TRBV9,.,TRBJ2-1,.,CASSPQIWGSYNEQFF,TGTGCCAGCAGCCCCCAAATTTGGGGCTCCTACAATGAGCAGTTCTTC
TRBV7-7,TRBD1,TRBJ2-5,.,CASSLGRQGVYQETQYF,TGTGCCAGCAGCTTAGGTCGTCAGGGGGTCTACCAAGAGACCCAGTACTTC
TRBV2,.,TRBJ2-1,.,CASRRGIGRTHNEQFF,TGTGCCAGCAGGAGGGGAATAGGTAGGACCCACAATGAGCAGTTCTTC
TRBV15,TRBD1,TRBJ1-6,.,CATSRERQGTSPLHF,TGTGCCACCAGCAGAGAAAGACAGGGTACTTCACCCCTCCACTTT
TRBV7-3,TRBD2,TRBJ2-3,.,CASSLSGRGLTDTQYF,TGTGCCAGCAGCTTAAGTGGGAGGGGACTTACAGATACGCAGTATTTT
TRBV9,.,TRBJ1-1,.,CASSVAPDSPGKAFF,TGTGCCAGCAGCGTAGCTCCGGACAGCCCGGGAAAAGCTTTCTTT
TRBV5-1,TRBD2,TRBJ2-6,.,CASSSPAGGPPGANVLTF,TGCGCCAGCAGCTCCCCAGCGGGAGGACCGCCTGGGGCCAACGTCCTGACTTTC
TRBV28,TRBD1,TRBJ1-2,.,CASSSPTGGSGYTF,TGTGCCAGCAGTTCCCCCACAGGGGGTAGCGGCTACACCTTC
TRBV28,.,TRBJ2-7,.,CASSFRWSGPISYEQYF,TGTGCCAGCAGTTTCAGATGGAGCGGACCTATCTCCTACGAGCAGTACTTC
TRBV15,TRBD1,TRBJ2-2,once,CATSRRQGITGELFF,TGTGCCACCAGCAGGAGACAGGGCATTACCGGGGAGCTGTTTTTT
TRBV5-4,.,TRBJ1-6,.,CASSFDSSLNSPLHF,TGTGCCAGCAGCTTCGACAGCTCTTTGAATTCACCCCTCCACTTT
TRBV5-8,TRBD1,TRBJ1-4,.,CASSLLTGNAEKLFF,TGTGCCAGCAGCTTGTTGACAGGGAACGCTGAAAAACTGTTTTTT
TRBV18,.,TRBJ2-2,.,CASSPGRANTGELFF,TGTGCCAGCTCACCAGGCCGTGCGAACACCGGGGAGCTGTTTTTT
TRBV6-5,.,TRBJ1-5,.,CASREQRLSNQPQHF,TGTGCCAGCAGAGAGCAGAGACTTAGCAATCAGCCCCAGCATTTT
TRBV5-4,.,TRBJ1-1,.,CASSLGPMNTEAFF,TGTGCCAGCAGCTTGGGGCCGATGAACACTGAAGCTTTCTTT
TRBV28,TRBD2,TRBJ2-3,.,CASSLWASGDISTDTQYF,TGTGCCAGCAGTTTATGGGCTAGCGGGGATATTAGCACAGATACGCAGTATTTT
TRBV4-3,.,TRBJ2-5,.,CASSQDQTSQETQYF,TGCGCCAGCAGCCAAGATCAAACTAGCCAAGAGACCCAGTACTTC
TRBV5-1,TRBD1,TRBJ2-1,once,CASSQRTGKYNEQFF,TGCGCCAGCAGCCAACGGACAGGGAAATACAATGAGCAGTTCTTC
TRBV27,.,TRBJ2-7,.,CASSITAWGYEQYF,TGTGCCAGCAGTATAACGGCGTGGGGTTACGAGCAGTACTTC
TRBV9,TRBD2,TRBJ2-3,.,CASSVGLRERDSDTQYF,TGTGCCAGCAGCGTCGGACTTCGCGAGCGGGACTCAGATACGCAGTATTTT
TRBV7-2,TRBD1,TRBJ2-5,few,CASSLERTGKYF,TGTGCCAGCAGCTTAGAACGGACAGGGAAGTACTTC